A single sample gave rise to the 6 T cell receptor beta chains below, sequenced in a study of blood T cell repertoires in COVID-19. Assay used: immunoSEQ multiplex PCR; TCRdb lists only in-frame clones, some missing. Of 6,000 to 8,000 clones detected, 70% to 85% appear once; the ten largest clones hold 32%. Sequencing was done on a sample of peripheral blood. The receptors were gathered from a human donor in a cohort sampled during active COVID-19.

V is TRBV7-2 and J is TRBJ2-3; 8 bases match TRBD2. This CDR3 is built from 16 residues. Germline V lookup: CDR1 SGHTA, CDR2 FQGNSA. The trim removed 5 bases at V and 6 bases at J, leaving 13 bases unmatched. CDR3 bases: TGTGCCAGCAGCCCCCCCGGGACTAGAGCCCCTGATACGCAGTATTTT. Protein sequence: CASSPPGTRAPDTQYF.

This chain connects TRBV7-2 to TRBJ2-3; TRBD2 aligns across 11 bases. The germline V gene has CDR1 SGHTA and CDR2 FQGNSA. There are 15 residues in the CDR3. V lost 5 bases, J lost 3 bases, and 4 bases stayed unmatched. The CDR3 DNA follows: TGTGCCAGCAGCCCGGGACTAGCGGAAACAGATACGCAGTATTTT. It translates to CASSPGLAETDTQYF.

This chain joins TRBV27 and TRBJ1-4; D is unclear. CDR1 is MNHEY, CDR2 SMNVEV, per germline (reference sequence). Trimming took off 7 bases at V and 6 bases at J, with 15 bases between the two ends. The CDR3 covers 14 residues. DNA for the CDR3: TGTGCCAGCACCATGAGGAGACCAGATGAAAAACTGTTTTTT. Translating gives CASTMRRPDEKLFF.

The V and J genes are TRBV30 and TRBJ2-1, with 7 bases fitting TRBD2. V gave up 0 bases and J gave up 9 bases; unmatched junction bases: 11. There are 15 residues in the CDR3. Looked up from germline, CDR1 is GTSNPN and CDR2 is SVGIG (reference sequence). The CDR3: CAWSVRGRASSEQFF. As DNA, the CDR3 is TGTGCCTGGAGTGTACGAGGGAGGGCATCGAGTGAGCAGTTCTTC.

This sequence joins TRBV9 and TRBJ1-3, with a weak D call TRBD1 (6 bases). Germline assignment: CDR1 SGDLS and CDR2 YYNGEE. V gave up 1 base and J gave up 4 bases, with 9 bases separating them. The CDR3 is 14 amino acids. The CDR3 coding sequence is TGTGCCAGCAGCGTACAGGGGATCGGAAACACCATATATTTT. It specifies CASSVQGIGNTIYF.

The chain is built from TRBV30 and TRBJ2-2; 13 nucleotides align to TRBD2. The germline V gene encodes CDR1 GTSNPN and CDR2 SVGIG (reference sequence). V trimming: 1 base; J trimming: 5 bases; junction bases outside the gene matches: 7. CDR3 length: 17 amino acids. The CDR3, as DNA: TGTGCCTGGAGTGCCCCCGGACTAGCGGGAGTTACCGGGGAGCTGTTTTTT. Residues: CAWSAPGLAGVTGELFF. Combining the CDR3 with reference TRBV30 and TRBJ2-2 gives the whole variable domain SQTIHQWPATLVQPVGSPLSLECTVEGTSNPNLYWYRQAAGRGLQLLFYSVGIGQISSEVPQNLSASRPQDRQFILSSKKLLLSDSGFYLCAWSAPGLAGVTGELFFGEGSRLTVL.